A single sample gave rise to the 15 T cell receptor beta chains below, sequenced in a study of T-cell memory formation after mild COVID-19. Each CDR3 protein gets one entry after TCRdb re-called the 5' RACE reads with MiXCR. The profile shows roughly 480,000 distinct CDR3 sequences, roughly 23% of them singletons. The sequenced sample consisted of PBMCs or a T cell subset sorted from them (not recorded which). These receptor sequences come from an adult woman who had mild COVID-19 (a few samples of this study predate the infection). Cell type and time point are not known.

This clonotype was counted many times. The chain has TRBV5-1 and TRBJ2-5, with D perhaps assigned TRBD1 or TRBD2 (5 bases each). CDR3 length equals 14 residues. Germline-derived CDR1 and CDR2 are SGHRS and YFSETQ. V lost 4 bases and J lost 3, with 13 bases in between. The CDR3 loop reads CASSPVVGEETQYF. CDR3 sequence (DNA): TGCGCCAGCAGCCCCGTGGTGGGGGAAGAGACCCAGTACTTC.

The CDR3 region has the DNA TGCAGTGCTTTCACGCCAGGGGCAGGGGGACCTGATCAGCCCCAGCATTTT. Translated, it gives CSAFTPGAGGPDQPQHF. J is TRBJ1-5 and V is TRBV20-1; 7 bases are shared with TRBD1. Germline trimming cut 5 bases from V and 5 bases from J; bases unmatched to any gene: 18. The CDR3 is 17 residues long. Germline values: CDR1 DFQATT, CDR2 SNEGSKA (reference sequence).

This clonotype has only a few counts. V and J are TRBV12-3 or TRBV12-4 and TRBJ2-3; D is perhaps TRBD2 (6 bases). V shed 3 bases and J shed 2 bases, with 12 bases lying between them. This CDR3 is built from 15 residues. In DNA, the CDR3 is TGTGCCAGCAGTTTCCTAGCGCCATACACAGATACGCAGTATTTT. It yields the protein CASSFLAPYTDTQYF.

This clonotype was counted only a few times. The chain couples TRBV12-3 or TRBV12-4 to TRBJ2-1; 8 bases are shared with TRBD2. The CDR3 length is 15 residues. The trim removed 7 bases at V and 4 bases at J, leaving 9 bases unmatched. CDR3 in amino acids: CASIPRERGYNEQFF. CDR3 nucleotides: TGTGCCAGCATACCTCGGGAGCGGGGGTACAATGAGCAGTTCTTC.

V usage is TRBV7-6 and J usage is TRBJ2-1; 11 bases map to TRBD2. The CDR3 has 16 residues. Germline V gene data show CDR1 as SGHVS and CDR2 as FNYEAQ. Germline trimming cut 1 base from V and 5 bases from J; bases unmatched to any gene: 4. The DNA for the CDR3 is TGTGCCAGCAGCTTAGTCGCACTAGCGGGAGACAATGAGCAGTTCTTC. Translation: CASSLVALAGDNEQFF.

The CDR3 DNA sequence: TGTGCCAGCAGCCTTGTAGGTACTCCCGAGGAGACCCAGTACTTC. Translation gives CASSLVGTPEETQYF. The gene calls are TRBV9 and TRBJ2-5; D gene ambiguous. Germline V gives CDR1 SGDLS, CDR2 YYNGEE. Trimming pared 4 bases from V and 5 bases from J, leaving 18 bases between. This CDR3 has 15 residues.

In nucleotides, the CDR3 is TGTGCCAGCAGCCAAGATCTCGGGTATGGCTACACCTTC. Amino acid sequence: CASSQDLGYGYTF. The chain uses TRBV4-2 and TRBJ1-2; D gene unclear. Germline values: CDR1 LGHNA, CDR2 YNFKEQ. CDR3 length equals 13 residues. Trimming cost V 0 bases and J 5 bases, with 7 bases left between them.

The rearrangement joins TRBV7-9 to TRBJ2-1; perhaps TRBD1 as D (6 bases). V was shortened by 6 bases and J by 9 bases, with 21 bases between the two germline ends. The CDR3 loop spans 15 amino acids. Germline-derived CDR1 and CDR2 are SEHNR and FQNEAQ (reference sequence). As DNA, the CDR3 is TGTGCCAGCAGACCTCCCGGGACATCAGACGGTGAGCAGTTCTTC. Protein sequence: CASRPPGTSDGEQFF.

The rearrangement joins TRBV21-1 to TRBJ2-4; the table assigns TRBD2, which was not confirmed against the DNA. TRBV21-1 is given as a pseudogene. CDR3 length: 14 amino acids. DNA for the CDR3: TGTGCCAGCAGCATTACTAGCGGGAGAAACATTCAGTACTTC. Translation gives CASSITSGRNIQYF.

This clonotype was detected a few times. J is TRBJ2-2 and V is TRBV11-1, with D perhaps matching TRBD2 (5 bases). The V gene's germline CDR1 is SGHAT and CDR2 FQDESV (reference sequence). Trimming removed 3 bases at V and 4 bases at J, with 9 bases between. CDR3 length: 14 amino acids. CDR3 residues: CASSFRGTTGELFF. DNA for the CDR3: TGTGCCAGCAGCTTTCGGGGTACCACCGGGGAGCTGTTTTTT.

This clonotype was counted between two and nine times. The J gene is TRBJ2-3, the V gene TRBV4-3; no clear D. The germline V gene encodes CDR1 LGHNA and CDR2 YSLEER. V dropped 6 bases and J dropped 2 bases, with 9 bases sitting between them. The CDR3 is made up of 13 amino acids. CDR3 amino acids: CASSLEDTDTQYF. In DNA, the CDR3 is TGCGCCAGCAGTTTAGAAGACACAGATACGCAGTATTTT.

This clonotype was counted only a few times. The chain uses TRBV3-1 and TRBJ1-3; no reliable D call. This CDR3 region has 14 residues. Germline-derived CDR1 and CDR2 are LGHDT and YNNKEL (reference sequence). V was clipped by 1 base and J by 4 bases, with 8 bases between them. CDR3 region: CASSQVTNGNTIYF. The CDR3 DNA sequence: TGTGCCAGCAGCCAAGTGACAAACGGAAACACCATATATTTT. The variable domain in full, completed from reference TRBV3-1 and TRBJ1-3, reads DTAVSQTPKYLVTQMGNDKSIKCEQNLGHDTMYWYKQDSKKFLKIMFSYNNKELIINETVPNRFSPKSPDKAHLNLHINSLELGDSAVYFCASSQVTNGNTIYFGEGSWLTVV.

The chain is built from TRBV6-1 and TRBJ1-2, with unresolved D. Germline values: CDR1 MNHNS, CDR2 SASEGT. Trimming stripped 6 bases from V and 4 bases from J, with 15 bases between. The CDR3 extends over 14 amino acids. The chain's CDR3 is CASSGVHLLYGYTF. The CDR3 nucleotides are TGTGCCAGCAGCGGGGTCCACCTCCTCTATGGCTACACCTTC.

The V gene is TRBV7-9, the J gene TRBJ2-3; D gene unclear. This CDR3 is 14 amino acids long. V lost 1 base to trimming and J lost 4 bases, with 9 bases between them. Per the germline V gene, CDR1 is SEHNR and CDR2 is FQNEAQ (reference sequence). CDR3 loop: CASSLEYWPDTQYF. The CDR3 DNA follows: TGTGCCAGCAGCTTAGAATATTGGCCAGATACGCAGTATTTT.

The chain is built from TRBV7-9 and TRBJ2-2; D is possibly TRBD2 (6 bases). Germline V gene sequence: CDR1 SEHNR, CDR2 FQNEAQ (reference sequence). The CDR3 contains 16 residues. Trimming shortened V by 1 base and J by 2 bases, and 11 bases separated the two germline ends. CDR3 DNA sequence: TGTGCCAGCAGCTTAGGCCTAGCGCCAAACACCGGGGAGCTGTTTTTT. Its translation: CASSLGLAPNTGELFF.